The clone carrying this T cell receptor beta chain was counted at least ten times. TCRdb re-called the reads with MiXCR, one entry per CDR3 protein. The data contain fewer than 250,000 distinct CDR3 sequences, under 30% of them singletons. The entry originates in a study of kidney transplant recipient with SARS-CoV-2 infection. The CDR3 is made up of 14 amino acids. V was clipped by 4 bases and J by 4 bases; unmatched bases: 5. Germline CDR1 is SEHNR and CDR2 is FQNEAQ (reference sequence). Sequencing was performed on a blood sample, taken at baseline and on approximately day 120 from a kidney transplant recipient. The source is a young adult male patient who had COVID-19 and was a kidney transplant recipient. Among the T cells, some may be from the graft donor. The V gene is TRBV7-9, the J gene TRBJ2-7; 9 nucleotides line up with TRBD1. This chain's CDR3 is CASSSGTGLYEQYF. CDR3 nucleotides: TGTGCCAGCAGCTCCGGGACAGGGCTATACGAGCAGTACTTC. The full variable domain, in which reference TRBV7-9 and TRBJ2-7 provide the parts outside the CDR3, is DTGVSQNPRHKITKRGQNVTFRCDPISEHNRLYWYRQTLGQGPEFLTYFQNEAQLEKSRLLSDRFSAERPKGSFSTLEIQRTEQGDSAMYLCASSSGTGLYEQYFGPGTRLTVT.